Below, 14 T cell receptor beta chains from the same sample are listed, as sequenced in a study of cytomegalovirus exposure and HLA in healthy donors. The PCR made use of 60 Vbeta and 13 Jbeta primers. Method: immunoSEQ multiplex PCR; TCRdb's copy keeps in-frame clones and lacks some. The table shows fewer than 300,000 clones, with roughly 89% occurring only once. Material for sequencing was PBMCs. Receptors were obtained from a middle-aged man in good health and CMV-seropositive.

V usage is TRBV27 and J usage is TRBJ2-7; the match to TRBD2 covers 9 bases. Trimming took 6 bases from V and 3 from J; bases not matched to a gene: 3. This CDR3 is 13 amino acids long. Germline assignment: CDR1 MNHEY and CDR2 SMNVEV (reference sequence). The chain's CDR3 is CASSGRGGYEQYF. CDR3 nucleotides: TGTGCCAGCAGCGGGCGGGGGGGCTACGAGCAGTACTTC.

This sequence joins TRBV7-8 and TRBJ2-3; D is perhaps TRBD2 (5 bases). V dropped 5 bases and J dropped 7 bases, with 19 bases sitting between them. This CDR3 is 15 amino acids long. CDR1 SGHVS and CDR2 FQNEAQ come from the germline V gene. CDR3 residues: CASSGVASERYTQYF. The CDR3 region has the DNA TGTGCCAGCAGCGGCGTAGCTTCGGAGCGGTATACGCAGTATTTT.

This chain uses TRBV5-1 with TRBJ2-6; the D gene is possibly TRBD1 (5 bases). The CDR3 contains 14 residues. V was pared by 5 bases and J by 1 base, with 7 bases between. Germline V gives CDR1 SGHRS, CDR2 YFSETQ. The DNA for the CDR3 is TGCGCCAGCAGGACAGCTTCTGGGGCCAACGTCCTGACTTTC. Amino acid sequence: CASRTASGANVLTF.

The count of this clone is one. V is TRBV18 and J is TRBJ2-5; the D gene is possibly TRBD2 (7 bases). The CDR3 totals 15 residues. Germline CDR1 and CDR2: KGHSH and LQKENI. V lost 5 bases to trimming and J lost 5 bases, with 18 bases between them. The CDR3 DNA sequence: TGTGCCAGCTCATCAAGACGGGGGGCGCGGGAGACCCAGTACTTC. It translates to CASSSRRGARETQYF.

In its sample, this clone was seen a few times. The chain has TRBV5-6 and TRBJ1-3, with 9 bases lining up with TRBD1. The germline gives CDR1 SGHDT, CDR2 YYEEEE. The CDR3 is made up of 17 amino acids. Losses at the gene ends were 1 base for V and 0 bases for J; bases not matched to a gene: 5. The CDR3 DNA reads TGTGCCAGCAGCTTGCGGACAGGGGTTCGCTCTGGAAACACCATATATTTT. It translates to CASSLRTGVRSGNTIYF. Supplemented by reference TRBV5-6 and TRBJ1-3, the full variable domain reads DAGVTQSPTHLIKTRGQQVTLRCSPKSGHDTVSWYQQALGQGPQFIFQYYEEEERQRGNFPDRFSGHQFPNYSSELNVNALLLGDSALYLCASSLRTGVRSGNTIYFGEGSWLTVV.

This chain links TRBV25-1 with TRBJ2-1; 7 nucleotides align to TRBD2. The CDR3 loop spans 17 amino acids. Trimming at V came to 2 bases and at J to 0 bases, leaving 7 bases not matched to a gene. The germline V gene encodes CDR1 MGHDK and CDR2 SYGVNS. The CDR3 spells CASSELVSGHSYNEQFF. The CDR3 nucleotides are TGTGCCAGCAGTGAACTAGTTAGCGGGCACTCCTACAATGAGCAGTTCTTC.

The chain uses TRBV5-1 and TRBJ2-5; 8 bases align to TRBD2. The CDR3 has 15 amino acids. Per the germline V gene, CDR1 is SGHRS and CDR2 is YFSETQ. The J segment lost 1 base and the V segment lost 1 base, leaving 3 bases of the junction unmatched. The CDR3 nucleotides read TGCGCCAGCAGCTTGACGGGAGGGCCCCAAGAGACCCAGTACTTC. This translates into CASSLTGGPQETQYF.

The CDR3 DNA follows: TGTGCCAGCCTCGGGGGACTCCCGACTAGTAAGCAGTTCTTC. Encoded protein: CASLGGLPTSKQFF. The V and J genes are TRBV2 and TRBJ2-1; TRBD2 might be the D (6 bases). There are 14 residues in the CDR3. CDR1 and CDR2 from the germline V gene are SNHLY and FYNNEI. Trimming stripped 8 bases from V and 11 bases from J, with 22 bases between.

The V gene is TRBV28, the J gene TRBJ2-5; 9 bases align to TRBD2. The J call may be incorrect, as the DNA end agrees better with TRBJ2-7. Germline V CDR1 and CDR2: MDHEN, SYDVKM. The CDR3 totals 17 residues. CDR3 in DNA: TGTGCCAGCAGTTTCCCCTTGACTAGCGGAGCGATCTACGAGCAGTACTTC. Protein sequence: CASSFPLTSGAIYEQYF.

The chain joins TRBV15 to TRBJ2-1; 10 bases map to TRBD2. The junction had 5 bases not matched to a gene; V was cut back by 5 bases and J by 7 bases. CDR3 size: 14 residues. CDR1 is LNHNV, CDR2 YYDKDF, per germline (reference sequence). CDR3 in amino acids: CATSGGLALNEQFF. DNA for the CDR3: TGTGCCACCAGCGGGGGACTAGCGTTAAATGAGCAGTTCTTC.

This chain connects TRBV7-2 to TRBJ2-4, with TRBD1 matching over 9 bases. The CDR3 runs 18 residues. Germline V gene sequence: CDR1 SGHTA, CDR2 FQGNSA. J was trimmed by 1 base and V by 4 bases; bases with no gene match: 11. In nucleotides, the CDR3 is TGTGCCAGCAGCTGGGGAACAGGGGGCCTACTGGCCAAAAACATTCAGTACTTC. It translates to CASSWGTGGLLAKNIQYF.

The gene calls are TRBV5-8 and TRBJ1-5, with D possibly TRBD1 on 5 matching bases. V was trimmed by 6 bases and J by 7 bases, leaving 17 bases between them. The CDR3 has 14 residues. CDR1 SGHTS and CDR2 YDEGEE come from the germline V gene. The CDR3 nucleotides read TGTGCCAGCACCTATCTGGGCAGGGCCCAGCCCCAGCATTTT. Translating gives CASTYLGRAQPQHF.

This clone was counted a few times. The chain combines TRBV2 with TRBJ2-1, with 11 bases lining up with TRBD1. Losses at the gene ends were 6 bases for V and 10 bases for J; bases not matched to a gene: 8. CDR3 size: 14 residues. CDR1 is SNHLY, CDR2 FYNNEI, per germline. The CDR3 DNA reads as TGTGCCAGCAGGGCGGGACAGGGGGGCCGGGAGCAGTTCTTC. This translates into CASRAGQGGREQFF.

V gene TRBV28 combines with J gene TRBJ2-1; the match to TRBD2 covers 9 bases. The CDR3 length is 12 residues. Unmatched junction bases numbered 5, after V lost 7 bases and J lost 10 bases. Germline CDR1 MDHEN, CDR2 SYDVKM. Written as DNA, the CDR3 is TGTGCCAGCAACCTAGCGGGATGGGAGCAGTTCTTC. It codes for CASNLAGWEQFF.